This T cell receptor (beta chain) was documented in a study of OX40 agonist ivuxolimab in advanced cancers. Describing the broader study: The costimulatory receptor OX40 (CD134) was targeted by ivuxolimab, a fully human IgG2 agonistic monoclonal antibody. Partial responses were achieved by three dose-escalation patients, of whom one had hepatocellular carcinoma and two had cutaneous melanoma. In the dose-escalation cohort, nearly 85% of patients were male, and the mean age was 60 years with a range of roughly 23 to 90. Among the roughly 50 dose-escalation patients, some 19 had hepatocellular carcinoma, 15 or so melanoma, 9 renal cell carcinoma and 9 head and neck cancer. Prior anti-PD-1, anti-PD-L1 or anti-CTLA-4 therapy was permitted, and roughly two fifths of dose-escalation patients had received checkpoint inhibitors. The monotherapy dose-escalation portion (N ≈ 52 patients) of the phase I ivuxolimab trial is reported in the paper. Intravenous ivuxolimab was administered to patients every 2 weeks at six dose levels: 0.01, 0.1, 0.3, 1.5, 3 and 10 mg/kg. The point of sequencing TCRbeta in the periphery was to test whether ivuxolimab changed TCR sequence diversity and drove clonal T-cell expansion.

Comments on this clone: The specificity of this receptor is unknown. No base qualities exist here, and no much larger clone lies one base off it.

The paper's findings and limits, for the study overall: Low levels of normalized T-cell clonal expansion were also seen in some patients who did not respond. Partial responders in the 0.1-3.0 mg/kg groups had among the lowest normalized peripheral clonal expansion, especially among CD8+ T cells. The antigen specificity of the clonally expanded peripheral T cells was not determined. At doses of 0.1 to 3.0 mg/kg, clonal expansion of both CD4+ and CD8+ T cells in blood was seen between baseline and week 6. After ivuxolimab, CD8+ T cells had more expanded clones than CD4+ T cells on average.

Spanning cysteine to phenylalanine, the CDR3 consists of 13 amino acids. Solely the CDR3 DNA is kept, with 39 bases framed from the first base. Per the germline V gene, SGDLS is the CDR1 and YYNGEE is the CDR2. Trimming at the junction amounts to 0 bases on V and 8 bases on J, and the germline ends lie 11 bases apart. The trial excluded patients who had a history of autoimmune disease or who were on systemic immunosuppression. In every dose cohort, peripheral blood was drawn for TCR sequencing at baseline, cycle 4 day 1, and cycle 7 day 1. Samples came from an open-label, multicenter, first-in-human phase I dose-escalation trial of ivuxolimab. Adults with locally advanced or metastatic head and neck squamous cell, hepatocellular, melanoma or renal cell carcinoma were enrolled in the trial. Before TCR sequencing, CD4+ T cells and CD8+ T cells from peripheral blood were sorted into separate populations.

Genomic DNA was isolated from the sorted cells so that the TCRbeta CDR3 region could be sequenced. TCRbeta CDR3 regions were sequenced using the immunoSEQ Assay. The source is immuneACCESS, and TCRdb retained only in-frame sequences with V and J called. Part of the clones is not carried over; for the studies checked, unresolved V genes explain less than half of this, and the remainder is unexplained. Here the sample has under 15,000 clones; approximately 84% occur a single time. The ten biggest clones cover 20% to 30% of the sample. The V and J genes are TRBV9 and TRBJ1-2; too little of a D gene remains to name it. This clonotype originated in an adult with an advanced solid tumor such as melanoma, head and neck, liver or kidney cancer. The sequencing used CD4+ or CD8+ T cells sorted from blood, collected in a trial of the OX40 agonist ivuxolimab. The CDR3 reads CASSVEAGSGYTF. The DNA is TGTGCCAGCAGCGTAGAGGCGGGGTCCGGCTACACCTTC.